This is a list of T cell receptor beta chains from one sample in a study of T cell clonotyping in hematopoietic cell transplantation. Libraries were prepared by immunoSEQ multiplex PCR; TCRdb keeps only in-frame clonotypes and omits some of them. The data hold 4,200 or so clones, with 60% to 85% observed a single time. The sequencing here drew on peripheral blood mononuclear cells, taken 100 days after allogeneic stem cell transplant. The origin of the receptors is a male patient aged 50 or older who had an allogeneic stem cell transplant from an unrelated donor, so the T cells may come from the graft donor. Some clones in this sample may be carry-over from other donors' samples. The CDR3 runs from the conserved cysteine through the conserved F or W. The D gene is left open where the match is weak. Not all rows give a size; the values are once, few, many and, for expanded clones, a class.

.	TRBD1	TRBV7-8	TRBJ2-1	CASSPRQGVVVNEQFF	TGTGCCAGCAGCCCAAGACAGGGGGTAGTGGTAAATGAGCAGTTCTTC
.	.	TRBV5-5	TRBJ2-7	CASSLFDRAYEQYF	TGTGCCAGCAGCTTGTTTGACAGAGCGTACGAGCAGTACTTC
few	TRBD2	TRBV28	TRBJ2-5	CASSTTRRGGGETQYF	TGTGCCAGCAGTACCACTCGAAGGGGCGGGGGAGAGACCCAGTACTTC
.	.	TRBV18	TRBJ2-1	CASSPQGLGADEQFF	TGTGCCAGCTCACCACAGGGGTTGGGGGCCGATGAGCAGTTCTTC
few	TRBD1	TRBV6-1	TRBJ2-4	CASSELGGAVVNIQYF	TGTGCCAGCAGTGAATTAGGGGGCGCAGTAGTGAACATTCAGTACTTC
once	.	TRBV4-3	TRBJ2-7	CASSQATGWDYEQYF	TGCGCCAGCAGCCAAGCTACAGGTTGGGACTACGAGCAGTACTTC
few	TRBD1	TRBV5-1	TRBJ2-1	CASSLGSGGPHSSYNEQFF	TGCGCCAGCAGCTTGGGGTCAGGGGGCCCCCACAGCTCCTACAATGAGCAGTTCTTC
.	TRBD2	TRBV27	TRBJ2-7	CASSVSSGLTYEQYF	TGTGCCAGCAGTGTGTCTAGCGGCCTTACCTACGAGCAGTACTTC
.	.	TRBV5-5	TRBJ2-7	CASSLGRASAYEQYF	TGTGCCAGCAGCTTGGGGCGGGCCAGTGCCTACGAGCAGTACTTC
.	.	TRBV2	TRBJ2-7	CASISHGSYEQYF	TGTGCCAGCATCTCCCATGGGTCCTACGAGCAGTACTTC
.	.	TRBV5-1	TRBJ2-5	CASSLETAFSQETQYF	TGCGCCAGCAGCTTGGAGACAGCCTTCTCCCAAGAGACCCAGTACTTC
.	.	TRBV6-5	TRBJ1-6	CASSYSSHRGNSPLHF	TGTGCCAGCAGTTACTCGAGTCACCGAGGAAATTCACCCCTCCACTTT
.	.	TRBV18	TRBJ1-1	CASSRRQVAGTEAFF	TGTGCCAGCTCCCGAAGACAGGTGGCCGGAACTGAAGCTTTCTTT
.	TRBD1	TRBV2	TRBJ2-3	CASRRDRGFDTQYF	TGTGCCAGCCGGAGGGACAGGGGGTTTGATACGCAGTATTTT
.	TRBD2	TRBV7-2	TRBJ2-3	CASSLLLAGEKDTQYF	TGTGCCAGCAGCTTATTATTAGCGGGAGAAAAAGATACGCAGTATTTT
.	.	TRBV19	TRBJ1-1	CASAAGAGGNEAFF	TGTGCCAGTGCCGCGGGGGCGGGGGGCAATGAAGCTTTCTTT
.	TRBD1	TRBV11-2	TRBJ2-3	CASSLLGQGTADTQYF	TGTGCCAGCAGCTTACTAGGACAGGGTACGGCAGATACGCAGTATTTT
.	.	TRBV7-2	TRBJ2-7	CASSLDSVTYEQYF	TGTGCCAGCAGCTTGGACAGTGTGACCTACGAGCAGTACTTC
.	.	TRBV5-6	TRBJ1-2	CASSIQGYYGYTF	TGTGCCAGCAGCATCCAGGGGTACTATGGCTACACCTTC
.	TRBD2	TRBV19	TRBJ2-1	CASSPASGGRYNEQFF	TGTGCCAGTAGTCCCGCTAGCGGGGGTCGCTACAATGAGCAGTTCTTC
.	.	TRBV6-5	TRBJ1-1	CASRWGRDTEAFF	TGTGCCAGCAGGTGGGGCAGGGACACTGAAGCTTTCTTT
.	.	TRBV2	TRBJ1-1	CASSGSWGQGNTEAFF	TGTGCCAGCAGTGGAAGTTGGGGGCAGGGCAACACTGAAGCTTTCTTT
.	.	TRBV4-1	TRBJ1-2	CASSARVFSALHGYTF	TGCGCCAGCAGCGCACGGGTCTTTTCAGCCCTCCATGGCTACACCTTC
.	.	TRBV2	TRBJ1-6	CASSDQVFNSPLHF	TGTGCCAGCAGTGATCAGGTGTTTAATTCACCCCTCCACTTT
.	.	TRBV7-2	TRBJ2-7	CASSPSSGSLHEQYF	TGTGCCAGCAGCCCTAGTTCGGGTAGCTTGCACGAGCAGTACTTC
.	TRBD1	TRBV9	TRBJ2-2	CASSAETGGSGELFF	TGTGCCAGCAGCGCGGAGACAGGGGGATCCGGGGAGCTGTTTTTT
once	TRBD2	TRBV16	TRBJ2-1	CASSQSRAGSHNEQFF	TGTGCCAGCAGCCAATCAAGAGCGGGGAGTCACAATGAGCAGTTCTTC
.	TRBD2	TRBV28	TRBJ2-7	CATLSGSNYEQYF	TGTGCCACCCTTAGCGGGAGTAACTACGAGCAGTACTTC
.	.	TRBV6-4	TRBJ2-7	CASPDSFKSYEQYF	TGTGCCAGCCCTGACAGCTTCAAGTCCTACGAGCAGTACTTC
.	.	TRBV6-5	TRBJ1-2	CASRDSEARGYTF	TGTGCCAGCAGGGACAGCGAGGCCCGGGGCTACACCTTC
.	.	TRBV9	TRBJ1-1	CASSVGPMNTEAFF	TGTGCCAGCAGCGTCGGACCTATGAACACTGAAGCTTTCTTT
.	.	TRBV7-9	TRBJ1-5	CASSLTGMLGNQPQHF	TGTGCCAGCAGCCTAACTGGGATGTTGGGCAATCAGCCCCAGCATTTT
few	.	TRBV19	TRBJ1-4	CATRLGGGVTNEKLFF	TGTGCCACCCGCCTCGGGGGTGGAGTGACTAATGAAAAACTGTTTTTT
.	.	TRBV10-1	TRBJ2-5	CASSRRPGETQYF	TGCGCCAGCAGCCGACGCCCGGGAGAGACCCAGTACTTC
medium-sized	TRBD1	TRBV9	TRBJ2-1	CASSVMGQGIPNEQFF	TGTGCCAGCAGCGTGATGGGACAGGGGATTCCCAATGAGCAGTTCTTC
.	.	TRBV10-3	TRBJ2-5	CASTSANQETQYF	TGTGCCTCCACGAGCGCGAACCAAGAGACCCAGTACTTC
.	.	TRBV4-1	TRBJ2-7	CASSQTYWTPESYEQYF	TGCGCCAGCAGCCAAACATATTGGACCCCTGAATCCTACGAGCAGTACTTC
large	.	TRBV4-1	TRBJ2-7	CASSQAPGRNYEQYF	TGCGCCAGCAGCCAAGCACCGGGACGGAACTACGAGCAGTACTTC
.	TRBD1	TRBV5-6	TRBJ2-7	CASRLWDRDLNEQYF	TGTGCCAGCAGACTTTGGGACAGGGACCTCAACGAGCAGTACTTC
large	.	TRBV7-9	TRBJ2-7	CASSPFPAGYEQYF	TGTGCCAGCAGTCCATTCCCGGCGGGGTACGAGCAGTACTTC
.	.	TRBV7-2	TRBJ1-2	CASRPGGGRHGYTF	TGTGCCAGCAGACCGGGAGGGGGGAGGCATGGCTACACCTTC
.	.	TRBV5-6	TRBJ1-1	CASSSGSDLGAFF	TGTGCCAGCAGCTCCGGATCCGACTTAGGAGCTTTCTTT
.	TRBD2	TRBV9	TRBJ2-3	CASSVGGSGRLVDTQYF	TGTGCCAGCAGCGTAGGAGGGAGCGGGAGATTAGTGGATACGCAGTATTTT
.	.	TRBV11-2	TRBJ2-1	CASSLGINEQFF	TGTGCCAGCAGCCTCGGAATCAATGAGCAGTTCTTC
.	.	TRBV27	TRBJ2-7	CASSLSLRGGSYEQYF	TGTGCCAGCAGTTTATCGTTGAGGGGGGGTTCCTACGAGCAGTACTTC
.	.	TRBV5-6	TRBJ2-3	CASGPPGHGHSTQYF	TGTGCCAGCGGACCCCCGGGACACGGGCATTCTACGCAGTATTTT
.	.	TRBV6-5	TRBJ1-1	CASSWSVNTEAFF	TGTGCCAGCAGTTGGTCAGTGAACACTGAAGCTTTCTTT
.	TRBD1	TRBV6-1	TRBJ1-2	CASGTGSVYGYTF	TGTGCCAGCGGGACAGGGAGCGTCTATGGCTACACCTTC